The source of this TCR beta chain is a study of blood T cell repertoires in COVID-19. Study in general: Spain, Italy and the United States supplied samples that represented acute and convalescent COVID-19.

The method was immunoSEQ multiplex PCR; TCRdb's version includes in-frame clones alone and lacks a portion of them. The sample includes about 200,000 clones, 81% of them seen just once. This CDR3 region has 14 residues. Germline CDR1 and CDR2: KGHSH and LQKENI. Trimming at V came to 5 bases and at J to 5 bases, leaving 8 bases not matched to a gene. J is TRBJ2-7 and V is TRBV18, with 8 nucleotides matching TRBD2. Input material: peripheral blood. The TCR was taken from a woman at least 80 years old with acute or convalescent COVID-19. Here the CDR3 reads CASSRTGGLDEQYF. Here the CDR3 DNA reads TGTGCCAGCTCAAGGACGGGGGGGCTGGACGAGCAGTACTTC.